This T cell receptor (beta chain) was captured in a study of T cell repertoires in cytomegalovirus infection. About the research overall: From public TCR beta signatures came an indication of both CMV infection and matching HLA type. General observations from the study: Cumulative frequency of public TCR beta families picked out carriers of CMV plus the relevant HLA. It was HLA-C-restricted CMV-specific TCR beta clonotypes that dominated the response ex vivo.

In its sample, this clonotype was seen many times. Its antigen is unknown. TCRdb fed the reads into MiXCR, producing one record per CDR3 protein. The table includes fewer than 200,000 distinct CDR3 sequences, 8% to 10% detected once. Sequencing was carried out using PBMCs. This receptor was identified in a human donor in good health (CMV status not recorded). Some clones in this sample may be carry-over from other donors' samples.

As DNA, the CDR3 is TGTGCCAGCAGCTTTCAGCGGGGGACTAGCACAGATACGCAGTATTTT. Its translation: CASSFQRGTSTDTQYF. This chain joins TRBV7-2 and TRBJ2-3; 8 bases fit TRBD2. With V trimmed by 3 bases and J by 0 bases, 5 bases remained unmatched. This CDR3 has 16 residues. CDR1 SGHTA and CDR2 FQGNSA come from the germline V gene.